A selection of T cell receptor beta chains follows, all from one sample in a study of vaccination effects on CD4 cells after COVID-19. TCRdb's table, derived via immunoSEQ multiplex PCR, lists solely in-frame clones and lacks some. This sample has more than 50,000 clones, with roughly 80% found just once. These receptors are not linked to any known antigen. Sequenced material: CD4+ T cells from PBMCs cultured with HCoV-OC43 spike peptides, taken after COVID-19 vaccination. The receptors derive from a human donor who received a COVID-19 vaccine. The CDR3 runs from the conserved cysteine through the conserved F or W. The D gene is left open where the match is weak. Clone size is not always given. Where it is, it says once, few, many or a class for expanded clones.

V gene: TRBV5-1; D gene: TRBD1; clone size: NA; J gene: TRBJ1-5; CDR3 DNA: TGCGCCAGCAGCCTGGGACCCGGGACAGGGGGCTTAGGAAATCAGCCCCAGCATTTT; CDR3 protein: CASSLGPGTGGLGNQPQHF
V gene: TRBV4-1; D gene: NA; clone size: once; J gene: TRBJ1-5; CDR3 DNA: TGCGCCAGCAGCCAAGATCGGATGGGGGTCAATCAGCCCCAGCATTTT; CDR3 protein: CASSQDRMGVNQPQHF
V gene: TRBV18; D gene: NA; clone size: NA; J gene: TRBJ2-5; CDR3 DNA: TGTGCCAGCTCACCCGGACTCGCAGAGACCCAGTACTTC; CDR3 protein: CASSPGLAETQYF
V gene: TRBV4-2; D gene: TRBD2; clone size: once; J gene: TRBJ2-2; CDR3 DNA: TGTGCCAGCAGGGGACTAGCGGGGGGAGAAACCGGGGAGCTGTTTTTT; CDR3 protein: CASRGLAGGETGELFF
V gene: TRBV18; D gene: NA; clone size: NA; J gene: TRBJ1-2; CDR3 DNA: TGTGCCAGCTCACCAGGGAGCGGCTACACCTTC; CDR3 protein: CASSPGSGYTF
V gene: TRBV7-2; D gene: NA; clone size: NA; J gene: TRBJ2-4; CDR3 DNA: TGTGCCAGCAGCTCGCGGACAGTAGCCAAAAACATTCAGTACTTC; CDR3 protein: CASSSRTVAKNIQYF
V gene: TRBV7-9; D gene: NA; clone size: NA; J gene: TRBJ1-6; CDR3 DNA: TGTGCCAGCAGCTTACAGAGCTCCTATAATTCACCCCTCCACTTT; CDR3 protein: CASSLQSSYNSPLHF
V gene: TRBV30; D gene: NA; clone size: NA; J gene: TRBJ2-1; CDR3 DNA: TGTGCCTGGAGTGTAAATTTGAACGGGGTTGAGCAGTTCTTC; CDR3 protein: CAWSVNLNGVEQFF
V gene: TRBV7-3; D gene: TRBD1; clone size: NA; J gene: TRBJ2-2; CDR3 DNA: TGTGCCAGCAGCCCTAACAGGGGCTCCGGGGAGCTGTTTTTT; CDR3 protein: CASSPNRGSGELFF
V gene: TRBV7-3; D gene: NA; clone size: NA; J gene: TRBJ2-3; CDR3 DNA: TGTGCCAGCAGCTCCGACAGGACGGGCACAGATACGCAGTATTTT; CDR3 protein: CASSSDRTGTDTQYF